This entry lists 2 T cell receptor beta chains sequenced from one sample in a study of cytomegalovirus exposure and HLA in healthy donors. 13 Jbeta primers and 60 Vbeta primers were used for the PCR. Here immunoSEQ multiplex PCR was the method, and the copy in TCRdb shows in-frame clones only, minus some. The sample holds about 180,000 clones, 70% to 75% seen once. The sample taken for sequencing was PBMCs. The origin of the receptors is a male donor in good health and CMV-seronegative.

The V and J genes are TRBV6-5 and TRBJ2-1, with D tentatively TRBD2 (6 bases). Trimming removed 6 bases from V and 5 bases from J, with 14 bases in between. Germline V CDR1 and CDR2: MNHEY, SVGAGI. CDR3 length: 14 residues. CDR3 nucleotide sequence: TGTGCCAGCAGACGGATACTAGCCCACAATGAGCAGTTCTTC. This sequence encodes CASRRILAHNEQFF.

The genes are TRBV4-1 and TRBJ2-4; 8 nucleotides agree with TRBD2. The junction had 3 bases not matched to a gene; V was cut back by 0 bases and J by 8 bases. Per the germline V gene, CDR1 is MGHRA and CDR2 is YSYEKL. The CDR3 length is 14 residues. CDR3 residues: CASSQERRGDIQYF. The CDR3 DNA reads TGCGCCAGCAGCCAAGAAAGGCGGGGGGACATTCAGTACTTC.